Listed below are T cell receptor beta chains from one sample, sequenced in a study of T-cell memory formation after mild COVID-19. From the 5' RACE reads, TCRdb called clonotypes with MiXCR, one entry per CDR3 protein. Altogether some 450,000 distinct CDR3 sequences are present, about a sixth being singletons, with the ten largest covering about 22%. The specimen sequenced was PBMCs or a T cell subset sorted from them (not recorded which). Source of these receptors: a man in his late teens or twenties who had mild COVID-19 (a few samples of this study predate the infection). Cell type and time point are not known. CDR3s include the opening cysteine and the closing phenylalanine or tryptophan. The D gene is left open where the match is weak. Size values are once, few and many counts, or a class for expanded clones, and some rows have none.

v_gene,abundance,j_gene,d_gene,CDR3nt,CDR3aa
TRBV5-1,few,TRBJ1-1,-,TGCGCCAGCAGCCTGCGACCCGGGGCGACTGAAGCTTTCTTT,CASSLRPGATEAFF
TRBV5-1,-,TRBJ2-5,TRBD2,TGCGCCAGCAGCTTGGTAGCGGGGATGGAGACCCAGTACTTC,CASSLVAGMETQYF
TRBV5-1,-,TRBJ1-1,TRBD1,TGCGCCAGCAGCCCTAGATACAGGGGAATGAACACTGAAGCTTTCTTT,CASSPRYRGMNTEAFF
TRBV5-1,-,TRBJ2-1,-,TGCGCCAGCAGCTTGGTCGCGAGTAGCCACAATGAGCAGTTCTTC,CASSLVASSHNEQFF
TRBV7-6,few,TRBJ1-1,-,TGTGCCAGCAGCCATTTATGGGAAACTGAAGCTTTCTTT,CASSHLWETEAFF
TRBV24-1,many,TRBJ2-7,TRBD1,TGTGCCACTCGCGAAACCGGGACAGGGGGCGCTGAGGCCGGTTACGAGCAGTACTTC,CATRETGTGGAEAGYEQYF
TRBV7-9,many,TRBJ2-3,TRBD2,TGTGCCAGCACCCCCGGCGGGGGTCGGACAGATACGCAGTATTTT,CASTPGGGRTDTQYF
TRBV5-1,-,TRBJ1-4,-,TGCGCCAGCAGCAGACTGACAGGCGATAATGAAAAACTGTTTTTT,CASSRLTGDNEKLFF
TRBV7-2,-,TRBJ1-1,-,TGTGCCAGCAGCGACCATCAGGTAATGAACACTGAAGCTTTCTTT,CASSDHQVMNTEAFF
TRBV6-1,few,TRBJ1-1,-,TGTGCCAGCAGTGAACAGCAGGGGTACACTGAAGCTTTCTTT,CASSEQQGYTEAFF
TRBV7-2,few,TRBJ1-4,TRBD1,TGTGCCAGCAGTGAAGGGGGCGCGGATGAAAAACTGTTTTTT,CASSEGGADEKLFF
TRBV5-1,-,TRBJ1-5,TRBD1,TGCGCCAGCAGCTTCGGTCCCAGGACAGGAAACAATCAGCCCCAGCATTTT,CASSFGPRTGNNQPQHF
TRBV2,many,TRBJ1-6,-,TGTGCCAAGGGAAAGCCCCCCCAGGATCCCCTCCACTTT,CAKGKPPQDPLHF
TRBV6-5,-,TRBJ1-1,TRBD1,TGTGCCAGCAGTTACACAGGGGCAGAAACTGAAGCTTTCTTT,CASSYTGAETEAFF
TRBV15,-,TRBJ1-2,-,TGTGCCACCAGCAGCGACCGCTCGACACTATATGGCTACACCTTC,CATSSDRSTLYGYTF
TRBV29-1,-,TRBJ1-1,-,TGCAGCGTTGCGCTTTTAGACAGGTTGAACACTGAAGCTTTCTTT,CSVALLDRLNTEAFF
TRBV15,-,TRBJ1-5,-,TGTGCCACCAGCAGAGGAATTCCAGGGCATCAGCCCCAGCATTTT,CATSRGIPGHQPQHF
TRBV5-1,few,TRBJ2-3,-,TGCGCCAGCAGCTTGGAAAATAGCAGAGATACGCAGTATTTT,CASSLENSRDTQYF
TRBV7-3,-,TRBJ2-3,-,TGTGCCAGCAGCTCAACCGGATACACAGATACGCAGTATTTT,CASSSTGYTDTQYF
TRBV5-1,few,TRBJ2-4,TRBD1,TGCGCCAGCAGCTTGGACAGGGGTGACATTCAGTACTTC,CASSLDRGDIQYF
TRBV5-1,-,TRBJ2-1,TRBD2,TGCGCCAGCAGCTTGGCTCCGGGACTAGCGAGTTTTGAGCAGTTCTTC,CASSLAPGLASFEQFF
TRBV10-3,-,TRBJ2-1,-,TGTGCCACCACAGGGGGAGGGGAGCAGTTCTTC,CATTGGGEQFF
TRBV24-1,many,TRBJ2-3,TRBD2,TGTGCCACCAGTGATCCGGGACTAGGGGCAGATACGCAGTATTTT,CATSDPGLGADTQYF
TRBV4-3,few,TRBJ1-6,-,TGCGCCAGCAGCCAAGACACCCTTGGACGGAGTAATTCACCCCTCCACTTT,CASSQDTLGRSNSPLHF
TRBV2,-,TRBJ2-1,-,TGTGCCAGCAGTGAGGGACGACATGAGCAGTTCTTC,CASSEGRHEQFF
TRBV6-6,few,TRBJ1-3,TRBD1,TGTGCCAGCAGGGGGACAGCCACTACTCCTGGAAACACCATATATTTT,CASRGTATTPGNTIYF
TRBV6-4,few,TRBJ1-4,-,TGTGCCAGCAGTGTAAACGTCGGTGAAAAACTGTTTTTT,CASSVNVGEKLFF
TRBV6-5,-,TRBJ1-3,-,TGTGCCAGCAGTTACTCCTGGGGGATCTCTGGAAACACCATATATTTT,CASSYSWGISGNTIYF
TRBV6-6,few,TRBJ2-1,-,TGTGCCAGCAGGCCTGCGCTCGGACAGCTTAACAATGAGCAGTTCTTC,CASRPALGQLNNEQFF
TRBV7-2,few,TRBJ2-3,-,TGTGCCAGCAGCCAGAGGCGCGAACGCACAGATACGCAGTATTTT,CASSQRRERTDTQYF
TRBV12-3/TRBV12-4,few,TRBJ2-2,-,TGTGCCAGCAGTTGGGGGGCCCCGAACACCGGGGAGCTGTTTTTT,CASSWGAPNTGELFF
TRBV9,few,TRBJ1-4,-,TGTGCCAGCAGCGTGAACAGTAGGTCTAATGAAAAACTGTTTTTT,CASSVNSRSNEKLFF
TRBV6-6,-,TRBJ1-1,-,TGTGCCAGCAGGGCCGGACGGATGAACACTGAAGCTTTCTTT,CASRAGRMNTEAFF
TRBV5-1,few,TRBJ2-5,TRBD1,TGCGCCAGCGCCGGACAGGGTGGGCAAGAGACCCAGTACTTC,CASAGQGGQETQYF
TRBV7-9,few,TRBJ1-2,TRBD1,TGTGCCAGCAGCTTCCTCGGGACAGGGGATGGCTACACCTTC,CASSFLGTGDGYTF
TRBV5-1,few,TRBJ1-1,-,TGCGCCAGCAGCTTGGCCTGGGCGGATCGTGAAGCTTTCTTT,CASSLAWADREAFF
TRBV20-1,few,TRBJ2-2,-,TGCAGTGCTAGAGGGGGCGCAGGCACCGGGGAGCTGTTTTTT,CSARGGAGTGELFF
TRBV4-1,-,TRBJ2-7,-,TGCGCCAGCAGCCAACCCAGGAGCACCCGGCTCTCCTACGAGCAGTACTTC,CASSQPRSTRLSYEQYF
TRBV6-5,-,TRBJ1-6,TRBD1,TGTGCCTGTGGGACAGGCTACACACCCCTCCACTTT,CACGTGYTPLHF
TRBV6-5,-,TRBJ1-3,TRBD1,TGTGCCAGCAGAGGTCGACAGGGTTCCGGGAGCTCTGGAAACACCATATATTTT,CASRGRQGSGSSGNTIYF
TRBV13,-,TRBJ2-2,TRBD2,TGTGCCAGCATCAGGACTAGCGGGAACACCGGGGAGCTGTTTTTT,CASIRTSGNTGELFF
TRBV27,few,TRBJ1-2,TRBD1,TGTGCCAGCTGGGGACAGGGCGGGGGCTACACCTTC,CASWGQGGGYTF
TRBV5-1,-,TRBJ1-5,-,TGCGCCAGCAGCTTGGAAGATCAGCCCCAGCATTTT,CASSLEDQPQHF
TRBV5-1,many,TRBJ1-5,TRBD1,TGCGCCAGCAGCTCCGGGACAGCCTTCGGGCCCCAGCATTTT,CASSSGTAFGPQHF
TRBV20-1,-,TRBJ2-7,TRBD1,TGCAGTGCTAGCTCCGTCCGGGACAGTAATTACGAGCAGTACTTC,CSASSVRDSNYEQYF
TRBV15,-,TRBJ2-3,-,TGTGCCACCAGCAGAGATGGCTTCACAGATACGCAGTATTTT,CATSRDGFTDTQYF